This TCR beta chain was sequenced during a study of blood T cell repertoires in COVID-19. About the research overall: Whether acute or convalescent, the COVID-19 samples came from the United States, Italy and Spain. Sample material is recorded as cDNA or gDNA derived from T cells, B-cell-depleted T cells, or PBMCs.

Per the original methods: Estimation of nucleated cell counts relied on the amplification of reference gene primers. Clones were sequenced by immunoSEQ multiplex PCR, and TCRdb holds only the in-frame ones, with some missing. V and J calls and clone size come straight from that table; D and trimming were deduced from the DNA. The table records some 96,000 clones, about 84% of them present only once. This CDR3 has 15 residues. CDR1 and CDR2 from the germline V gene are LGHDT and YNNKEL (reference sequence). Trimming cost V 1 base and J 7 bases; bases outside gene matches: 7. The chain couples TRBV3-1 (or the pseudogene TRBV3-2) to TRBJ2-7; 10 nucleotides agree with TRBD2. The sequencing sample was made of peripheral blood. The sequence was collected from a human donor in a cohort sampled during active COVID-19. The CDR3 nucleotides are TGTGCCAGCAGCCAAGCTAGCGGGGGTGCGAGGGAGCAGTACTTC. It specifies CASSQASGGAREQYF.